The 16 T cell receptor beta chains in this list originate from one sample, sequenced in a study of CD8+ T cells in alopecia areata. Specified treatment: oral pan-JAK inhibitor, 5-10 mg twice daily. Isolated RNA was reverse transcribed into cDNA used as the sequencing template. TCRdb's table, derived via immunoSEQ multiplex PCR, lists solely in-frame clones and lacks some. The data contain more than 110,000 clones, 82% of them singletons. The sample here was CD8+ T cells sorted from blood, taken at week 4, from a patient treated with tofacitinib. All receptors come from a human donor with alopecia areata.

The rearrangement uses TRBV27 and TRBJ2-7, with 7 bases identical to TRBD2. This CDR3 region has 15 residues. Per germline, CDR1 MNHEY and CDR2 SMNVEV (reference sequence). The trim removed 2 bases at V and 3 bases at J, leaving 7 bases unmatched. CDR3 nucleotide sequence: TGTGCCAGCAGTTTACAAGGAGCGGGGCTCTACGAGCAGTACTTC. Its translation is CASSLQGAGLYEQYF.

The chain carries TRBV27 and TRBJ1-6, with D possibly matching TRBD1 (5 bases). V lost 6 bases to trimming and J lost 10 bases, with 16 bases between them. The CDR3 runs 14 residues. CDR1 and CDR2 (germline): MNHEY, SMNVEV (reference sequence). The CDR3 is CASSPAGGESPLHF. CDR3 coding DNA: TGTGCCAGCAGCCCCGCGGGGGGGGAATCACCCCTCCACTTT.

V usage is TRBV27 and J usage is TRBJ1-1; D is uncertain. Germline V lookup: CDR1 MNHEY, CDR2 SMNVEV (reference sequence). The V end was cut by 4 bases, the J end by 6 bases, with 12 bases between. The CDR3 extends over 13 amino acids. The CDR3 DNA is TGTGCCAGCAGTTCCCCCACGGGCTCTGAAGCTTTCTTT. This gives the protein CASSSPTGSEAFF.

J is TRBJ2-7 and V is TRBV5-6; D may be TRBD2 (5 bases). CDR1 is SGHDT and CDR2 is YYEEEE in the germline V gene. This CDR3 region has 12 residues. Trimming shortened V by 4 bases and J by 8 bases, and 13 bases separated the two germline ends. CDR3: CASSPLTGKQYF. DNA of the CDR3: TGTGCCAGCAGCCCCCTTACGGGGAAGCAGTACTTC.

This rearrangement joins TRBV7-2 to TRBJ2-1, with D perhaps matching TRBD1 or TRBD2 (6 bases each). The germline V gene encodes CDR1 SGHTA and CDR2 FQGNSA. The CDR3 consists of 12 residues. The V end lost 5 bases, the J end lost 6 bases, and 8 bases lay between the germline ends. This chain's CDR3 is CASSPGANEQFF. CDR3 nucleotides: TGTGCCAGCAGCCCGGGGGCCAATGAGCAGTTCTTC.

The chain has TRBV5-1 and TRBJ1-2; 8 bases fit TRBD1. V lost 3 bases, J lost 4 bases, and 11 bases stayed unmatched. CDR1 and CDR2 from the germline V gene are SGHRS and YFSETQ. This CDR3 has 16 amino acids. CDR3 sequence reads: CASSSGTGGVSYGYTF. For the CDR3, the DNA is TGCGCCAGCAGCTCCGGGACAGGAGGCGTATCCTATGGCTACACCTTC.

The chain combines TRBV2 with TRBJ2-1; 12 nucleotides match TRBD2. The CDR3 runs 15 residues. V lost 2 bases, J lost 10 bases, and 6 bases stayed unmatched. Per germline, CDR1 SNHLY and CDR2 FYNNEI. Here the CDR3 DNA reads TGTGCCAGCAGTGAAACTAGCGGGGGGCCCGGCGAGCAGTTCTTC. It yields the protein CASSETSGGPGEQFF.

The gene calls are TRBV29-1 and TRBJ2-7; unclear D gene. CDR1 and CDR2 from the germline V gene are SQVTM and ANQGSEA. This CDR3 region has 13 residues. Trimming took 1 base from V and 2 from J, leaving 9 bases between them. The CDR3 region is CSVEGLLPYEQYF. For the CDR3, the DNA is TGCAGCGTTGAAGGTCTCCTCCCCTACGAGCAGTACTTC.

This clone was seen only once. The chain links TRBV19 to TRBJ2-7, with a possible D match to TRBD1 (5 bases). Trimming removed 3 bases from V and 0 bases from J, with 9 bases in between. The length of the CDR3 is 14 residues. The germline gives CDR1 LNHDA, CDR2 SQIVND (reference sequence). CDR3 amino acids: CASSIQGPSYEQYF. In DNA form, the CDR3 reads TGTGCCAGTAGTATCCAGGGCCCCTCCTACGAGCAGTACTTC.

Only one count was recorded for this clone. The genes are TRBV9 and TRBJ2-1; 9 nucleotides match TRBD2. Germline V CDR1 and CDR2: SGDLS, YYNGEE. This CDR3 has 15 residues. The V segment lost 3 bases and the J segment 3 bases; nucleotides outside the gene matches: 4. CDR3 in amino acids: CASSEAGGGYNEQFF. The CDR3 DNA sequence: TGTGCCAGCAGCGAAGCGGGGGGTGGCTACAATGAGCAGTTCTTC. Full variable domain (remainder filled in from reference TRBV9 and TRBJ2-1): DSGVTQTPKHLITATGQRVTLRCSPRSGDLSVYWYQQSLDQGLQFLIQYYNGEERAKGNILERFSAQQFPDLHSELNLSSLELGDSALYFCASSEAGGGYNEQFFGPGTRLTVL.

The count of this clone is one. The chain employs TRBV5-1 and TRBJ2-5; no clear D gene. Trimming shortened V by 1 base and J by 5 bases, and 12 bases separated the two germline ends. The CDR3 is 14 residues long. Germline loops: CDR1 SGHRS, CDR2 YFSETQ. CDR3 protein: CASSLRLFGETQYF. The CDR3 nucleotides read TGCGCCAGCAGCTTGCGTCTATTTGGGGAGACCCAGTACTTC.

The V call is TRBV10-3, the J call TRBJ2-5, with 8 positions matching TRBD1. The CDR3 covers 14 residues. Germline V gene sequence: CDR1 ENHRY, CDR2 SYGVKD. V trimming: 10 bases; J trimming: 2 bases; junction bases outside the gene matches: 9. The CDR3 bases are TGTGCCACCAAAGGGACAGGAAGACAAGAGACCCAGTACTTC. Translation: CATKGTGRQETQYF.

This chain uses TRBV27 with TRBJ2-5; TRBD1 aligns across 9 bases. CDR1 is MNHEY and CDR2 is SMNVEV in the germline V gene (reference sequence). The J segment lost 4 bases and the V segment lost 8 bases, leaving 11 bases of the junction unmatched. The CDR3 extends over 15 amino acids. Here the CDR3 reads CASGPGTGLGETQYF. The CDR3 nucleotides are TGTGCCAGCGGGCCCGGGACAGGGCTCGGAGAGACCCAGTACTTC.

Concerning this clone itself: An end of the junction differs from the germline gene, which may be a read error. The V gene is TRBV10-2, the J gene TRBJ2-7, with 7 bases fitting TRBD1. This CDR3 contains 11 residues. In germline, CDR1 is WSHSY, CDR2 SAAADI. The CDR3 DNA sequence: TGCGCCAGCAGTAACAGGGGACCCTTTACCTTC. Translation gives CASSNRGPFTF.

CDR3: CASSIPGTGGNQPQHF. The CDR3 DNA follows: TGTGCCAGTAGTATTCCCGGGACAGGGGGCAATCAGCCCCAGCATTTT. This chain connects TRBV19 to TRBJ1-5; 10 bases align to TRBD1. The CDR3 has 16 amino acids. CDR1 LNHDA and CDR2 SQIVND come from the germline V gene (reference sequence). V trimming: 3 bases; J trimming: 2 bases; junction bases outside the gene matches: 4.

The V call is TRBV7-2, the J call TRBJ1-3; D gene unclear. V lost 1 base, J lost 0 bases, and 7 bases lay in between. The CDR3 totals 15 residues. Germline V CDR1 and CDR2: SGHTA, FQGNSA. The CDR3 loop is CASSLDTSSGNTIYF. DNA for the CDR3: TGTGCCAGCAGCTTAGATACGAGCTCTGGAAACACCATATATTTT.